One sample yielded the 18 T cell receptor beta chains listed below, sequenced in a study of control samples from healthy donors and cancer patients. The protocol was immunoSEQ multiplex PCR, while the TCRdb copy is restricted to in-frame clones and leaves out a portion. The sample includes more than 75,000 clones, about 88% seen only once; the top ten take about 35%. Sequenced material: PBMCs. Every receptor here comes from a man between 65 and 85 years old with lung cancer.

CDR3 amino acids: CASSIGQDTGELFF. In DNA, the CDR3 is TGTGCCAGTAGTATAGGGCAGGACACCGGGGAGCTGTTTTTT. The chain links TRBV19 to TRBJ2-2; no clear D gene. Trimming took 1 base from V and 3 from J, leaving 6 bases between them. The CDR3 has 14 residues. Germline V gene sequence: CDR1 LNHDA, CDR2 SQIVND (reference sequence).

This chain uses TRBV28 with TRBJ1-6; D not certain. Germline V gene data show CDR1 as MDHEN and CDR2 as SYDVKM. This CDR3 is 14 amino acids long. V lost 5 bases and J lost 13, with 18 bases in between. The CDR3 reads CASSPPRGGRPLHF. The DNA of the CDR3 is TGTGCCAGCAGTCCCCCTCGAGGCGGGAGGCCCCTCCACTTT.

The chain is built from TRBV25-1 and TRBJ2-3; 7 bases are a match to TRBD2. The J segment lost 2 bases and the V segment lost 7 bases, leaving 6 bases of the junction unmatched. The CDR3 is 14 residues long. CDR1 MGHDK and CDR2 SYGVNS come from the germline V gene. The CDR3 DNA reads TGTGCCAGCACCAAGCGGGGTTTCACAGATACGCAGTATTTT. Protein: CASTKRGFTDTQYF.

V gene TRBV11-2 combines with J gene TRBJ2-6; D gene uncertain. V was clipped by 5 bases and J by 1 base, with 15 bases between them. The CDR3 extends over 17 amino acids. Per the germline V gene, CDR1 is SGHAT and CDR2 is FQNNGV. The CDR3 DNA reads TGTGCCAGCAGCGGAGTTGGTGCGGTGTCTGGGGCCAACGTCCTGACTTTC. Amino acids: CASSGVGAVSGANVLTF.

This clone was counted only a few times. The J gene is TRBJ1-6, the V gene TRBV27; D not certain. Trimming took off 3 bases at V and 4 bases at J, with 4 bases between the two ends. The CDR3 sequence is 13 residues long. Germline CDR1 is MNHEY and CDR2 is SMNVEV (reference sequence). CDR3 coding DNA: TGTGCCAGCAGTTTCGGATATAATTCACCCCTCCACTTT. It encodes CASSFGYNSPLHF.

The CDR3 DNA is TGTGCCACCACTTTATGGGGACTAGCGGGGGCCGCGAACACCGGGGAGCTGTTTTTT. Translated: CATTLWGLAGAANTGELFF. The gene calls are TRBV27 and TRBJ2-2, with 14 bases matching TRBD2. J was trimmed by 0 bases and V by 10 bases; bases with no gene match: 13. Germline V gene sequence: CDR1 MNHEY, CDR2 SMNVEV (reference sequence). The CDR3 covers 19 residues.

The chain uses TRBV19 and TRBJ1-5, with D maybe TRBD1 (6 bases). From germline, CDR1 is LNHDA and CDR2 SQIVND (reference sequence). V dropped 6 bases and J dropped 0 bases, with 15 bases sitting between them. CDR3 length equals 16 residues. The CDR3 here is CASRGQHFNSNQPQHF. In DNA form, the CDR3 reads TGTGCCAGTAGAGGACAGCATTTTAATAGCAATCAGCCCCAGCATTTT.

The V gene is TRBV6-5, the J gene TRBJ2-3; 7 nucleotides align to TRBD1. V shed 2 bases, J shed 4 bases, and the junction held 9 bases outside the gene matches. Germline loops: CDR1 MNHEY, CDR2 SVGAGI. This CDR3 spans 16 amino acids. CDR3 residues: CASSYARGKWADTQYF. The CDR3 nucleotides read TGTGCCAGCAGTTACGCCAGGGGGAAGTGGGCAGATACGCAGTATTTT.

V gene TRBV10-1 combines with J gene TRBJ2-5; TRBD1 matches at 10 bases. CDR1 WNHNN and CDR2 SYGVQD come from the germline V gene (reference sequence). Losses at the gene ends were 4 bases for V and 4 bases for J; bases not matched to a gene: 6. This CDR3 is built from 15 residues. The CDR3 loop reads CASSGQGASGETQYF. CDR3 bases: TGCGCCAGCAGTGGACAGGGGGCTTCGGGAGAGACCCAGTACTTC.

Points on this clone: Other DNA sequences in this specimen translate into the identical CDR3. The CDR3 reads CAWSVQGGYEQYF. The CDR3 DNA follows: TGTGCCTGGAGTGTACAGGGCGGTTACGAGCAGTACTTC. The rearrangement uses TRBV30 and TRBJ2-7; perhaps TRBD1 as D (6 bases). Trimming cost V 0 bases and J 4 bases, with 10 bases left between them. The CDR3 loop spans 13 amino acids. The germline gives CDR1 GTSNPN, CDR2 SVGIG (reference sequence).

The V call is TRBV6-5, the J call TRBJ1-6; D unclear. CDR3 length: 15 residues. V was trimmed by 1 base and J by 9 bases, leaving 13 bases between them. The V gene's germline CDR1 is MNHEY and CDR2 SVGAGI. The CDR3 nucleotides read TGTGCCAGCAGTTACTTAACAGCGTTACCTTCACCCCTCCACTTT. Its protein product is CASSYLTALPSPLHF.

V and J are TRBV19 and TRBJ1-2; no clear D gene. V was trimmed by 6 bases and J by 7 bases, leaving 18 bases between them. The length of the CDR3 is 14 residues. Germline CDR1 is LNHDA and CDR2 is SQIVND (reference sequence). Here the CDR3 DNA reads TGTGCCAGTAGGTCAGAGCGTCTGGCGACTGGCTACACCTTC. Its translation is CASRSERLATGYTF.

The gene calls are TRBV19 and TRBJ2-7; D is unclear. This CDR3 has 15 residues. Per the germline V gene, CDR1 is LNHDA and CDR2 is SQIVND (reference sequence). The V end lost 1 base, the J end lost 4 bases, and 14 bases lay between the germline ends. DNA of the CDR3: TGTGCCAGTAGTATAGGTTTGTACAGCAAGTACGAGCAGTACTTC. Protein sequence: CASSIGLYSKYEQYF.

The chain has TRBV5-1 and TRBJ1-1, with TRBD1 as a possible D gene (6 bases). The V end lost 4 bases, the J end lost 4 bases, and 20 bases lay between the germline ends. CDR1 is SGHRS and CDR2 is YFSETQ in the germline V gene. The CDR3 is 16 residues long. CDR3 DNA sequence: TGCGCCAGCAGCCCCTTCGGGGCAGGGGAGGGCACTGAAGCTTTCTTT. Amino acids: CASSPFGAGEGTEAFF.

The rearrangement uses TRBV30 and TRBJ1-5; no definite D call. Germline V gene lookup returns CDR1 GTSNPN and CDR2 SVGIG (reference sequence). With 2 bases removed from V and 0 bases from J, the gap between germline ends came to 8 bases. This CDR3 spans 14 amino acids. In DNA, the CDR3 is TGTGCCTGGAGTTCCGTGAATAGCAATCAGCCCCAGCATTTT. Amino acid sequence: CAWSSVNSNQPQHF.

This chain joins TRBV6-5 and TRBJ2-1; 14 positions agree with TRBD2. The CDR3 is 15 residues long. From germline, CDR1 is MNHEY and CDR2 SVGAGI. V was clipped by 4 bases and J by 9 bases; unmatched bases: 5. The CDR3 DNA follows: TGTGCCAGCAGTTCCCGACTAGCGGGGGGGGTTGAGCAGTTCTTC. Translation gives CASSSRLAGGVEQFF.

The chain joins TRBV6-2 or TRBV6-3 to TRBJ2-6; TRBD1 matches 8 bases. The CDR3 is 18 amino acids. The V and J ends lost 2 bases and 2 bases, in that order; junction bases with no gene match: 8. Germline V gives CDR1 MNHEY, CDR2 SVGEGT. The CDR3 loop reads CASSYPDRGLAGANVLTF. The CDR3, as DNA: TGTGCCAGCAGTTACCCCGACAGGGGCTTGGCTGGGGCCAACGTCCTGACTTTC.

V usage is TRBV7-9 and J usage is TRBJ2-1; TRBD1 aligns across 8 bases. In germline, CDR1 is SEHNR, CDR2 FQNEAQ (reference sequence). This CDR3 has 15 residues. V dropped 5 bases and J dropped 0; count of bases not matched to a gene: 3. The CDR3 reads CASSLGTGSYNEQFF. CDR3 in DNA: TGTGCCAGCAGCCTCGGGACAGGCTCCTACAATGAGCAGTTCTTC.